The 30 T cell receptor beta chains in this list originate from one sample, sequenced in a study of cytomegalovirus exposure and HLA in healthy donors. Repertoires were generated with immunoSEQ multiplex PCR, while TCRdb's copy carries only in-frame clones and drops some. Among approximately 220,000 clones listed, just over 90% were seen once. Specimen: PBMCs. These TCRs come from a woman between 18 and 29 years old in good health and CMV-seronegative.

J is TRBJ2-1 and V is TRBV7-9; 9 bases are a match to TRBD2. With V trimmed by 11 bases and J by 7 bases, 6 bases remained unmatched. Germline V lookup: CDR1 SEHNR, CDR2 FQNEAQ (reference sequence). The CDR3 consists of 12 residues. This chain's CDR3 is CAPVAGANEQFF. For the CDR3, the DNA is TGTGCCCCGGTAGCGGGAGCAAATGAGCAGTTCTTC.

The genes are TRBV5-4 and TRBJ2-7; tentatively, D is TRBD1 (5 bases). The V gene's germline CDR1 is SGHNT and CDR2 YYREEE (reference sequence). The V gene lost 2 bases and the J gene lost 5 bases, with 8 bases spanning the gap. The CDR3 is 12 amino acids. The CDR3 is CASSFPGNEQYF. In DNA form, the CDR3 reads TGTGCCAGCAGCTTTCCAGGGAACGAGCAGTACTTC.

On this clone itself: The junction departs from germline at one end; a sequencing error may be responsible. The V gene is TRBV4-1, the J gene TRBJ1-1, with D uncertain. The CDR3 covers 13 residues. The germline CDR1 and CDR2 sequences are MGHRA and YSYEKL. CDR3 loop: CASSEDVGGGAFF. The DNA of the CDR3 is TGCGCCAGCAGCGAAGATGTCGGCGGCGGAGCTTTCTTT.

The V and J genes are TRBV18 and TRBJ1-4, with TRBD1 matching 9 bases. The CDR3 has 15 residues. V lost 5 bases, J lost 8 bases, and 9 bases stayed unmatched. Germline CDR1 is KGHSH and CDR2 is LQKENI. CDR3 bases: TGTGCCAGCTCATCCCGGGACAGGGATGCCGAAAAACTGTTTTTT. Amino acid sequence: CASSSRDRDAEKLFF.

The V call is TRBV19, the J call TRBJ2-1; 9 bases match TRBD1. CDR3 length: 14 residues. Germline V lookup: CDR1 LNHDA, CDR2 SQIVND (reference sequence). The V gene end was trimmed by 8 bases and the J gene end by 7 bases; junction bases not matched to a gene: 9. CDR3 protein: CASQRTGVTNEQFF. The CDR3 region has the DNA TGTGCCAGTCAACGGACAGGGGTAACAAATGAGCAGTTCTTC.

This clone was picked up a small number of times. V is TRBV5-5 and J is TRBJ1-2; 10 bases align to TRBD1. Germline V CDR1 and CDR2: SGHKS, YYEKEE (reference sequence). The length of the CDR3 is 16 residues. V was clipped by 4 bases and J by 6 bases; unmatched bases: 12. This CDR3 reads CASSPQRTGGENGYTF. The CDR3 coding sequence is TGTGCCAGCAGCCCCCAGAGGACAGGGGGTGAGAATGGCTACACCTTC.

Only one count was recorded for this clone. The CDR3 is CAWSARGHRREKLFF. The CDR3, as DNA: TGTGCCTGGAGTGCGCGAGGGCATAGGCGTGAAAAACTGTTTTTT. This sequence joins TRBV30 and TRBJ1-4; D ambiguous. Between the trimmed V and J ends, which lost 1 base and 7 bases, there was a span of 16 bases. The CDR3 covers 15 residues. Germline CDR1 reads GTSNPN; CDR2 reads SVGIG (reference sequence).

This clone has more than one count but fewer than ten. The V call is TRBV27, the J call TRBJ1-2; 7 bases map to TRBD1. The CDR3 totals 15 residues. Germline loops: CDR1 MNHEY, CDR2 SMNVEV (reference sequence). The J segment lost 1 base and the V segment lost 5 bases, leaving 7 bases of the junction unmatched. CDR3 protein: CASSQTGSLNYGYTF. CDR3 nucleotide sequence: TGTGCCAGCAGTCAGACAGGGAGTCTTAACTATGGCTACACCTTC.

This chain joins TRBV9 and TRBJ2-5; 9 bases map to TRBD1. Trimming removed 2 bases from V and 5 bases from J; junction bases left unmatched: 7. Germline values: CDR1 SGDLS, CDR2 YYNGEE. The CDR3 consists of 15 residues. CDR3 region: CASSVRTGEGETQYF. CDR3 sequence (DNA): TGTGCCAGCAGCGTTAGGACAGGGGAGGGGGAGACCCAGTACTTC.

The chain couples TRBV5-1 to TRBJ2-3; 7 nucleotides line up with TRBD2. CDR3 length: 18 residues. V lost 5 bases and J lost 0; bases outside the gene matches: 15. CDR1 is SGHRS, CDR2 YFSETQ, per germline. CDR3 sequence reads: CASSRGTRAGPSTDTQYF. CDR3 DNA: TGCGCCAGCAGTCGGGGAACTAGAGCGGGACCTAGCACAGATACGCAGTATTTT. The variable domain in full, completed from reference TRBV5-1 and TRBJ2-3, reads KAGVTQTPRYLIKTRGQQVTLSCSPISGHRSVSWYQQTPGQGLQFLFEYFSETQRNKGNFPGRFSGRQFSNSRSEMNVSTLELGDSALYLCASSRGTRAGPSTDTQYFGPGTRLTVL.

The V gene is TRBV25-1, the J gene TRBJ1-6; D perhaps matches TRBD1 (5 bases). V shed 3 bases and J shed 7 bases, with 19 bases lying between them. Looked up from germline, CDR1 is MGHDK and CDR2 is SYGVNS. This CDR3 region has 17 residues. CDR3 in amino acids: CASSDPPYRRENSPLHF. CDR3 in DNA: TGTGCCAGCAGTGATCCCCCTTATCGCAGGGAAAATTCACCCCTCCACTTT.

V is TRBV28 and J is TRBJ2-7; D is unresolved. CDR1 MDHEN and CDR2 SYDVKM come from the germline V gene. The CDR3 runs 15 residues. Trimming left V 6 bases short and J 2 bases short, with 17 bases between. The CDR3 spells CASRWSLTSAYEQYF. CDR3 nucleotides: TGTGCCAGCAGGTGGTCCCTAACGTCGGCCTACGAGCAGTACTTC.

The V call is TRBV7-8, the J call TRBJ1-5, with D possibly being TRBD1 (5 bases). The CDR3 runs to 17 residues. Germline lookup yields CDR1 SGHVS and CDR2 FQNEAQ. V dropped 1 base and J dropped 3 bases, with 16 bases sitting between them. The CDR3 protein is CASSLDFGQGNNQPQHF. CDR3 in DNA: TGTGCCAGCAGCTTAGATTTCGGGCAGGGAAACAATCAGCCCCAGCATTTT. The full variable domain, in which reference TRBV7-8 and TRBJ1-5 provide the parts outside the CDR3, is GAGVSQSPRYKVAKRGQDVALRCDPISGHVSLFWYQQALGQGPEFLTYFQNEAQLDKSGLPSDRFFAERPEGSVSTLKIQRTQQEDSAVYLCASSLDFGQGNNQPQHFGDGTRLSIL.

The chain recombines TRBV7-9 with TRBJ1-3, with 9 bases that match TRBD1. With V trimmed by 4 bases and J by 1 base, 2 bases remained unmatched. Per the germline V gene, CDR1 is SEHNR and CDR2 is FQNEAQ (reference sequence). CDR3 length: 15 residues. In DNA form, the CDR3 reads TGTGCCAGCAGCTGGGACAGGGAATCTGGAAACACCATATATTTT. This sequence encodes CASSWDRESGNTIYF.

This clone appeared once. This rearrangement joins TRBV25-1 to TRBJ2-6; D is perhaps TRBD1 (6 bases). Trimming removed 4 bases from V and 0 bases from J, with 16 bases in between. Germline CDR1 and CDR2: MGHDK and SYGVNS. The CDR3 has 18 amino acids. The CDR3 sequence is CASSGSRQAFSGANVLTF. Written as DNA, the CDR3 is TGTGCCAGCAGTGGGTCACGACAGGCATTCTCTGGGGCCAACGTCCTGACTTTC.

J is TRBJ1-4 and V is TRBV28; a possible D gene is TRBD1 (6 bases). Germline V gene sequence: CDR1 MDHEN, CDR2 SYDVKM. This CDR3 is 16 amino acids long. Trimming left V 1 base short and J 2 bases short, with 11 bases between. In DNA form, the CDR3 reads TGTGCCAGCAGTTTATATTGGGACACCACTAATGAAAAACTGTTTTTT. Encoded protein: CASSLYWDTTNEKLFF.

This rearrangement joins TRBV4-1 to TRBJ2-2, with 10 nucleotides matching TRBD1. The CDR3 is 14 residues long. V lost 4 bases to trimming and J lost 7 bases; unmatched junction nucleotides: 3. Germline V gene data show CDR1 as MGHRA and CDR2 as YSYEKL. CDR3 in DNA: TGCGCCAGCAGCCCGGGACAGGGGATCGGGGAGCTGTTTTTT. Amino acids: CASSPGQGIGELFF.

This chain uses TRBV4-2 with TRBJ2-1; 12 bases align to TRBD2. CDR1 LGHNA and CDR2 YNFKEQ come from the germline V gene. The length of the CDR3 is 15 residues. The ends lost 8 bases at V and 8 bases at J; junction bases unmatched: 10. CDR3 bases: TGTGCCAGCGGGGGGACTAGCGGGCTTTACGATGAGCAGTTCTTC. This translates into CASGGTSGLYDEQFF.

The chain couples TRBV4-1 to TRBJ2-1; TRBD1 matches at 9 bases. The CDR3 sequence is 15 residues long. The trim removed 5 bases at V and 6 bases at J, leaving 8 bases unmatched. The V gene's germline CDR1 is MGHRA and CDR2 YSYEKL. The CDR3 bases are TGCGCCAGCAGCTACCGGGACAGGGTCAGCAATGAGCAGTTCTTC. Amino acids: CASSYRDRVSNEQFF.

This chain connects TRBV19 to TRBJ1-1; D gene ambiguous. Looked up from germline, CDR1 is LNHDA and CDR2 is SQIVND (reference sequence). The CDR3 sequence is 19 residues long. Trimming took off 5 bases at V and 0 bases at J, with 25 bases between the two ends. In DNA, the CDR3 is TGTGCCAGTAGTTTTTCCTGGCGGGGTATGTCTTACATGAACACTGAAGCTTTCTTT. Translating it yields CASSFSWRGMSYMNTEAFF.

The chain carries TRBV29-1 and TRBJ2-7; 8 positions agree with TRBD1. This CDR3 comprises 13 residues. V lost 6 bases and J lost 5; bases outside the gene matches: 9. Germline lookup yields CDR1 SQVTM and CDR2 ANQGSEA. As DNA, the CDR3 is TGCAGCGTCCTTGGACAGGGAAGCAACGAGCAGTACTTC. Amino acid sequence: CSVLGQGSNEQYF.

The V gene is TRBV5-1, the J gene TRBJ1-1; perhaps TRBD1 as D (5 bases). CDR3 length: 15 amino acids. The germline V gene encodes CDR1 SGHRS and CDR2 YFSETQ. Deletions cut 4 bases from V and 2 bases from J, with 15 bases between. The CDR3 spells CASSRSRVSNTEAFF. Written as DNA, the CDR3 is TGCGCCAGCAGCCGAAGCAGGGTGAGCAACACTGAAGCTTTCTTT.

This clone has only one observation. This chain uses TRBV7-6 with TRBJ1-3, with D hard to call. The V end lost 5 bases, the J end lost 2 bases, and 10 bases lay between the germline ends. The CDR3 covers 14 residues. In germline, CDR1 is SGHVS, CDR2 FNYEAQ. This CDR3 is CASSPDNPGNTIYF. CDR3 DNA: TGTGCCAGCAGCCCAGACAATCCTGGAAACACCATATATTTT. The full variable domain, rest sourced from reference TRBV7-6 and TRBJ1-3, is GAGVSQSPRYKVTKRGQDVALRCDPISGHVSLYWYRQALGQGPEFLTYFNYEAQQDKSGLPNDRFSAERPEGSISTLTIQRTEQRDSAMYRCASSPDNPGNTIYFGEGSWLTVV.

V gene TRBV4-1 combines with J gene TRBJ2-1, with unresolved D. Germline CDR1 MGHRA, CDR2 YSYEKL. The CDR3 is 15 amino acids. V shed 1 base and J shed 2 bases, with 9 bases lying between them. CDR3 nucleotide sequence: TGCGCCAGCAGCCAAGTCGACTCCCCCTACAATGAGCAGTTCTTC. Amino acid sequence: CASSQVDSPYNEQFF.

The J gene is TRBJ1-2, the V gene TRBV19; D gene unclear. The V and J ends lost 5 bases and 8 bases respectively, with 9 bases between them. The CDR3 runs 11 residues. Germline lookup yields CDR1 LNHDA and CDR2 SQIVND (reference sequence). This chain's CDR3 is CASSLRRGYTF. CDR3 bases: TGTGCCAGTAGTCTGCGGAGGGGCTACACCTTC. The variable domain in full, with the rest retrieved from reference TRBV19 and TRBJ1-2, is DGGITQSPKYLFRKEGQNVTLSCEQNLNHDAMYWYRQDPGQGLRLIYYSQIVNDFQKGDIAEGYSVSREKKESFPLTVTSAQKNPTAFYLCASSLRRGYTFGSGTRLTVV.

The chain is built from TRBV19 and TRBJ2-5; D perhaps matches TRBD1 (5 bases). Between the trimmed V and J ends, which lost 8 bases and 4 bases, there was a span of 14 bases. Germline CDR1 is LNHDA and CDR2 is SQIVND (reference sequence). The CDR3 contains 13 residues. The CDR3 loop is CASSTRRGETQYF. Here the CDR3 DNA reads TGTGCCAGTTCTACGCGAAGGGGAGAGACCCAGTACTTC.

The V call is TRBV30, the J call TRBJ2-5; D gene uncertain. This CDR3 is built from 10 residues. CDR1 and CDR2 from the germline V gene are GTSNPN and SVGIG (reference sequence). Trimming removed 5 bases at V and 9 bases at J, with 10 bases between. CDR3 in amino acids: CAWGQVAQYF. DNA of the CDR3: TGTGCCTGGGGCCAAGTGGCCCAGTACTTC.

The V call is TRBV5-1, the J call TRBJ2-1, with 12 bases matching TRBD2. The trim removed 0 bases at V and 7 bases at J, leaving 5 bases unmatched. CDR1 is SGHRS, CDR2 YFSETQ, per germline. This CDR3 spans 16 amino acids. CDR3: CASSLALAGGLNEQFF. In DNA, the CDR3 is TGCGCCAGCAGCTTGGCCCTAGCGGGAGGGCTTAATGAGCAGTTCTTC.

The chain joins TRBV9 to TRBJ2-1, with D tentatively TRBD2 (6 bases). V was shortened by 4 bases and J by 1 base, with 15 bases between the two germline ends. This CDR3 has 16 residues. Germline V gene lookup returns CDR1 SGDLS and CDR2 YYNGEE. The CDR3 coding sequence is TGTGCCAGCAGCCCCGACCCCCGGGGGTCCTACAATGAGCAGTTCTTC. It codes for CASSPDPRGSYNEQFF. Together with reference TRBV9 and TRBJ2-1, the CDR3 gives the full variable domain: DSGVTQTPKHLITATGQRVTLRCSPRSGDLSVYWYQQSLDQGLQFLIQYYNGEERAKGNILERFSAQQFPDLHSELNLSSLELGDSALYFCASSPDPRGSYNEQFFGPGTRLTVL.

The chain uses TRBV29-1 and TRBJ1-1; D uncertain. This CDR3 has 16 residues. The germline gives CDR1 SQVTM, CDR2 ANQGSEA. The ends were cut back, 3 bases at V and 4 bases at J, with 21 bases in the middle. The CDR3 DNA follows: TGCAGCGTTGACGTTGGCGGGATAATAACAAGCACTGAAGCTTTCTTT. Translation gives CSVDVGGIITSTEAFF.